This is a list of T cell receptor beta chains from one sample in a study of CD8+CD57+ T cells in acquired aplastic anemia. TCRdb re-called the reads with MiXCR, one entry per CDR3 protein. The sample records around 430,000 distinct CDR3 sequences, around 32% being singletons. The sample taken for sequencing was sorted CD4+, CD8+, or CD8+CD57+ T cells (not recorded which) from PBMCs. These receptors came from a human donor with aplastic anemia. CDR3s include the opening cysteine and the closing phenylalanine or tryptophan. A D gene is named only where the DNA matches it firmly. Not every row has a clone size; where given, it reads once, few, many or a size class.

TRBJ2-2	-	TRBV7-9	-	CASSTGELFF	TGTGCCAGCAGCACCGGGGAGCTGTTTTTT
TRBJ1-2	-	TRBV19	-	CASWGGDYGYTF	TGTGCCAGCTGGGGGGGCGACTATGGCTACACCTTC
TRBJ2-2	TRBD1	TRBV14	-	CASSHLRQGNRELFF	TGTGCCAGCAGCCACCTTAGACAGGGCAATAGGGAGCTGTTTTTT
TRBJ1-2	TRBD1	TRBV7-3	few	CASSSGGQGSNYGYTF	TGTGCCAGCAGCTCCGGGGGACAGGGGTCCAACTATGGCTACACCTTC
TRBJ1-2	-	TRBV12-5	few	CASGLETGNYGYTF	TGTGCTAGTGGTTTGGAGACAGGCAACTATGGCTACACCTTC
TRBJ1-3	TRBD1	TRBV7-8	few	CASSFPTGGNTIYF	TGTGCCAGCAGCTTCCCGACAGGGGGAAACACCATATATTTT
TRBJ2-3	-	TRBV19	few	CASSMGGGLSTDTQYF	TGTGCCAGTAGTATGGGTGGGGGCCTTAGCACAGATACGCAGTATTTT
TRBJ1-6	-	TRBV4-1	few	CASSQLSAGAGNSPLHF	TGCGCCAGCAGCCAACTTTCTGCAGGGGCAGGCAATTCACCCCTCCACTTT
TRBJ1-5	-	TRBV12-3/TRBV12-4	many	CASSQGQASNQPQHF	TGTGCCAGCAGTCAGGGGCAGGCTAGCAATCAGCCCCAGCATTTT
TRBJ2-5	TRBD2	TRBV5-1	-	CASSLNVREAQYF	TGCGCCAGCAGTTTGAACGTACGGGAGGCCCAGTACTTC
TRBJ2-5	-	TRBV5-1	-	CASSPTGQRETQYF	TGCGCCAGCAGCCCCACCGGACAGAGAGAGACCCAGTACTTC
TRBJ1-4	TRBD1	TRBV20-1	few	CSAWTGLNEKLFF	TGCAGTGCTTGGACAGGTCTTAATGAAAAACTGTTTTTT
TRBJ2-6	TRBD2	TRBV7-3	-	CASSVSRAGGPFSGANVLTF	TGTGCCAGCAGCGTAAGCCGAGCGGGAGGGCCTTTTTCTGGGGCCAACGTCCTGACTTTC
TRBJ1-2	TRBD1	TRBV29-1	once	CSVRTGNSYGYTF	TGCAGCGTTAGGACAGGGAACAGCTATGGCTACACCTTC
TRBJ1-2	-	TRBV13	-	CASSVGGSGYTF	TGTGCCAGCAGCGTCGGCGGGTCTGGCTACACCTTC
TRBJ1-2	TRBD1	TRBV4-2	few	CASSENDRVGYGYTF	TGTGCCAGCAGCGAAAACGACAGGGTTGGGTATGGCTACACCTTC
TRBJ2-5	TRBD2	TRBV15	many	CATQAAGVQETQYF	TGTGCCACTCAAGCAGCGGGGGTACAAGAGACCCAGTACTTC
TRBJ1-5	-	TRBV6-1	few	CASSEAGAGNQPQHF	TGTGCCAGCAGTGAAGCAGGGGCGGGCAATCAGCCCCAGCATTTT
TRBJ1-5	-	TRBV19	many	CASSIDRPYSNQPQHF	TGTGCCAGTAGTATAGACAGGCCTTATAGCAATCAGCCCCAGCATTTT
TRBJ2-1	TRBD2	TRBV7-3	-	CASSRTSGGAGNEQFF	TGTGCCAGCAGCCGGACTAGCGGGGGGGCGGGCAATGAGCAGTTCTTC
TRBJ1-4	-	TRBV19	many	CASSVTVGGKLFF	TGTGCCAGTAGTGTGACCGTCGGAGGAAAACTGTTTTTT
TRBJ1-6	-	TRBV20-1	-	CSAAIHDTTYNSPLHF	TGCAGTGCTGCAATCCATGACACCACGTATAATTCACCCCTCCACTTT
TRBJ2-3	-	TRBV20-1	few	CSASRVTTDTQYF	TGCAGTGCTAGCAGGGTTACCACAGATACGCAGTATTTT
TRBJ2-7	-	TRBV10-3	-	CAISYYGGTGTYPYEQYF	TGTGCCATCAGCTACTACGGAGGGACCGGGACCTATCCCTACGAGCAGTACTTC
TRBJ1-1	-	TRBV5-1	many	CASSLGQEAFF	TGCGCCAGCAGCCTTGGACAGGAAGCTTTCTTT
TRBJ2-6	-	TRBV7-3	many	CASSVQGSGANVLTF	TGTGCCAGCAGCGTCCAGGGGTCTGGGGCCAACGTCCTGACTTTC
TRBJ1-4	-	TRBV4-2	-	CASSLAERGLGVGKLFF	TGTGCCAGCAGCCTCGCCGAACGGGGTTTGGGAGTGGGAAAACTGTTTTTT
TRBJ2-2	-	TRBV19	-	CASSPAGELFF	TGTGCCAGTAGTCCCGCCGGGGAGCTGTTTTTT
TRBJ2-2	-	TRBV2	few	CASSELGGRSTGELFF	TGTGCCAGCAGTGAGCTGGGGGGGCGCAGCACCGGGGAGCTGTTTTTT
TRBJ2-1	TRBD2	TRBV29-1	many	CSASGSFYNEQFF	TGCAGCGCAAGCGGGAGTTTCTACAATGAGCAGTTCTTC